The subject of this entry is one T cell receptor (beta chain). The CDR3 loop spans 13 amino acids. Trimming cost V 0 bases and J 6 bases, with 9 bases left between them. Germline lookup yields CDR1 SGHRS and CDR2 YFSETQ. The sample comes from a study of cytomegalovirus exposure and HLA in healthy donors. Study context: Genetic ancestry analysis placed more than 80% of the 300 to 500 donors that were genotyped in the Caucasian-associated cluster.

The PCR was carried out with 60 Vbeta primers and 13 Jbeta primers. Sequencing was performed with immunoSEQ multiplex PCR; in TCRdb, only in-frame clones are kept and a portion is missing. Of nearly 65,000 clones in the sample, approximately 71% are singletons; the top ten hold under 6.5%. Specimen: PBMCs. V is TRBV5-1 and J is TRBJ1-2; D is possibly TRBD1 (5 bases). This sequence originates from a man in his forties or fifties in good health and CMV-seronegative. The CDR3 spells CASSLDRIDGYTF. In nucleotides, the CDR3 is TGCGCCAGCAGCTTGGACAGGATCGATGGCTACACCTTC.